This TCR beta chain was retrieved from a study of blood T cell repertoires in COVID-19. Looking at the study overall: The samples span acute and convalescent COVID-19 from the United States, Italy and Spain. PBMCs, B-cell-depleted T cells, or T cells provided the cDNA or gDNA that made up the material.

Those who participated ranged in age from roughly 18 to 89 years and resided in roughly 26 US areas. Losses at the gene ends were 0 bases for V and 3 bases for J; bases not matched to a gene: 1. The CDR3 extends over 15 amino acids. Germline V gene sequence: CDR1 KGHDR, CDR2 SFDVKD. Original processing notes: The authors estimated nucleated cell counts from reference gene primer amplification. Some clones are missing from TCRdb's copy, which holds only in-frame ones; the method was immunoSEQ multiplex PCR. V, J and clone size were drawn from that table, and D and trimming were deduced from the DNA. This table holds over 250,000 clones, about 81% found once.

Sequencing used PBMCs or T cells enriched from blood (not recorded which). The TCR comes from a man aged 25-45 years with acute COVID-19. The chain links TRBV24-1 to TRBJ2-5; 9 bases match TRBD1. This CDR3 is CATSDLRTGEETQYF. The DNA of the CDR3 is TGTGCCACCAGTGATTTGCGGACAGGGGAAGAGACCCAGTACTTC.